The 2 T cell receptor beta chains listed next were all sequenced from one sample in a study of blood T cell repertoires in COVID-19 (dated by TCRdb to the early 2020s). The method behind the library was the immunoSEQ multiplex PCR assay. In its TCRdb copy, this immuneACCESS table keeps in-frame sequences only and misses some clones. Where compared with another copy, unresolved V genes explain less than half of these, and the others have no known cause. The sample records over 25,000 clones, around 84% of which are singletons. Roughly an eighth of the sample is held by the ten biggest clonotypes. Sequenced input: peripheral blood. The origin of the receptors is a human donor in a cohort sampled during active COVID-19. The donor label of this sample is uncertain.

This clone has just one count. The chain links TRBV28 to TRBJ2-3, with a possible D match to TRBD2 (5 bases). V dropped 10 bases and J dropped 3 bases, with 14 bases sitting between them. CDR1 is MDHEN, CDR2 SYDVKM, per germline. The CDR3 is made up of 13 amino acids. The CDR3 coding sequence is TGTGCCACCTGCCGGGAAGGGACAGATACGCAGTATTTT. Residues: CATCREGTDTQYF.

In this sample, this clone is large. The chain uses TRBV7-9 and TRBJ2-7; D is perhaps TRBD2 (5 bases). Per the germline V gene, CDR1 is SEHNR and CDR2 is FQNEAQ (reference sequence). The V gene lost 3 bases and the J gene lost 5 bases, with 17 bases spanning the gap. There are 15 residues in the CDR3. CDR3 DNA sequence: TGTGCCAGCAGCTTGGCTAGCACCTCGGTCAACGAGCAGTACTTC. It translates to CASSLASTSVNEQYF.